This record covers a single T cell receptor beta chain. This clone was picked up a small number of times. The specificity of this receptor is unknown. Base qualities are not provided; no much larger clone lies one nucleotide away. Patients with autoimmune disease history or receiving systemic immunosuppression were excluded from the trial. Peripheral blood for TCR sequencing was collected from all dose cohorts at baseline, on cycle 4 day 1, and on cycle 7 day 1. Samples came from an open-label, multicenter, first-in-human phase I dose-escalation trial of ivuxolimab. Adults with locally advanced or metastatic head and neck squamous cell, hepatocellular, melanoma or renal cell carcinoma were enrolled in the trial. Before TCR sequencing, CD4+ and CD8+ T cells were separately sorted from peripheral blood. Deletion took 3 bases off V and 12 bases off J, with a span of 14 bases between the germline ends. CDR1 and CDR2 are read off the germline V gene (reference sequence) as LNHDA and SQIVND. The CDR3, from cysteine to phenylalanine, totals 12 residues. The DNA shown is the 36-base CDR3, in frame from base 1.

Genomic DNA was extracted from sorted cells for sequencing of the TCRbeta CDR3 region. The immunoSEQ Assay was used to sequence the TCRbeta CDR3 regions. As stored in TCRdb, this immuneACCESS dataset retains in-frame rearrangements with V and J assigned. A fraction of the clones does not appear; measured against another copy, unresolved V genes explain less than half of the discrepancy, and the remainder lacks a known reason. The sample table shows 70,000 to 85,000 clones, and roughly 84% are seen once. The biggest ten clones account for approximately 2% of the sample. These data are taken from a study of OX40 agonist ivuxolimab in advanced cancers. Regarding the study in general: Ivuxolimab, which targeted the costimulatory receptor OX40 (CD134), was an agonistic, fully human IgG2 monoclonal antibody. Intravenous ivuxolimab was administered to patients every 2 weeks at six dose levels: 0.01, 0.1, 0.3, 1.5, 3 and 10 mg/kg. Among the roughly 52 dose-escalation patients, approximately 20 had hepatocellular carcinoma, around 15 melanoma, 9 renal cell carcinoma and 9 head and neck cancer. A male proportion of roughly 80% and a mean age of around 60 years, ranging from about 23 to 90, were recorded for the dose-escalation cohort. Prior anti-PD-1, anti-PD-L1 or anti-CTLA-4 therapy was permitted, and checkpoint inhibitors had been received by about two fifths of dose-escalation patients. Partial responses occurred in three dose-escalation patients: two with cutaneous melanoma and one with hepatocellular carcinoma. The point of sequencing TCRbeta in the periphery was to test whether ivuxolimab changed TCR sequence diversity and drove clonal T-cell expansion. The paper describes the monotherapy dose-escalation part (N of about 55 patients) of the phase I trial of ivuxolimab.

What the research found in general, with its limitations: After ivuxolimab, CD8+ T cells had more expanded clones than CD4+ T cells on average. Antigen specificity was not determined for the clonally expanded peripheral T cells. At doses from 0.1 to 3.0 mg/kg, clonal expansion was seen in both CD4+ and CD8+ blood T cells between baseline and week 6. Low levels of normalized T-cell clonal expansion were also seen in some patients who did not respond. Partial responders in the 0.1-3.0 mg/kg groups had among the lowest normalized peripheral clonal expansion, especially among CD8+ T cells.

The chain was built from TRBV19 and TRBJ1-1; the D gene is perhaps TRBD1, from 5 matching bases. This specimen consisted of CD4+ or CD8+ T cells sorted from blood, obtained in a trial of the OX40 agonist ivuxolimab. The clonotype comes from an adult with an advanced solid tumor such as melanoma, head and neck, liver or kidney cancer. CDR3 sequence: CASSMVGVFPFF. The bases are TGTGCCAGTAGTATGGTAGGGGTTTTTCCTTTCTTT.